This T cell receptor beta chain was captured by sequencing in a study of T-cell reconstitution after alpha-beta-depleted transplantation in children (dated by TCRdb to about 2016). At the level of the whole study: Using TCR repertoire profiling, the study followed T-cell immune reconstitution in a quantitative way in children after TCRalphabeta/CD19-depleted allogeneic hematopoietic cell transplantation.

The germline V gene provides CDR1 SQVTM and CDR2 ANQGSEA. The cysteine opens and the phenylalanine closes a CDR3 of 16 amino acids. The sequence is cut down to CDR3 DNA, 48 bases in frame from base 1. V and J are truncated by 5 bases and 2 bases respectively, leaving an intervening sequence of 19 bases. Libraries came from PCR. The sequencing machine was an Illumina HiSeq 2500. To normalize quantification of the TCRbeta repertoire, the TCR libraries were built with molecular barcoding that relied on unique molecular identifiers. The raw public data were reprocessed by TCRdb itself: fastp quality trimming at Q25, MiXCR clonotype calling, in-frame beta chains only. Rows merge per CDR3 protein into single entries with the most common DNA and genes. Within this sample are about 580,000 distinct CDR3 sequences, with under 25% of them counted one time only. Roughly an eighth of the sample is held by the ten biggest clonotypes.

This clonotype was seen repeatedly, ten times or more. Its antigen has not been determined. No clone much larger than this one lies a single base away; base qualities are absent. The research as a whole found: In some patients, the high TCRbeta diversity seen at day 60 was put down to recipient T cells and intrathymic progenitors that had survived conditioning. Over the following months the frequencies of hyperexpanded clones went down, and after one year T-cell counts and TCRbeta diversity were mostly credited to newly produced T cells. About two months after transplant, the apparently early recovery of alphabetaT-cell counts reportedly depended on just several hundred clones that had expanded rapidly and came from non-depleted graft cells.

The treatment or condition label on this specimen signifies: allogeneic hematopoietic cell transplantation with graft depleted of TCRalphabeta T cells and CD19 B cells. The transplant recipients were children given TCRalphabeta/CD19-depleted allogeneic hematopoietic cell grafts. The TCR originated in a boy younger than two who had a stem cell transplant for acute myeloid leukemia, so the T cells may come from the graft donor. This sample comprised PBMCs, mostly from graft donor cells, obtained 360 days after TCRalphabeta/CD19-depleted stem cell transplant. The chain couples TRBV29-1 to TRBJ2-1; the D gene is possibly TRBD2, with 6 bases matching. CDR3 loop: CSVCGADGLPYNEQFF. The DNA sequence is given as TGCAGCGTTTGTGGGGCTGACGGACTACCCTACAATGAGCAGTTCTTC.